This T cell receptor (beta chain) is drawn from a study of blood T cell repertoires in COVID-19. In the study overall: Some COVID-19 samples were acute and others convalescent; all came from the United States, Italy and Spain. The cDNA or gDNA used as material had been derived from T cells, B-cell-depleted T cells, or PBMCs.

Seattle enrolled patients during active infection and tracked them longitudinally. In the original analysis: Amplification with reference gene primers provided the estimates of nucleated cell counts. Libraries were prepared by immunoSEQ multiplex PCR; TCRdb keeps only in-frame clonotypes and omits some of them. Clone size and the V and J calls come from that table; the DNA yielded D and trimming. Of around 260,000 clones listed, roughly four fifths were seen once; the top ten hold 15% to 18%. Material: peripheral blood. The TCR originated in a person aged 65 to 79 with COVID-19, enrolled during active disease.

CDR3 sequence reads: CSASRQGDGYTF. DNA for the CDR3: TGCAGTGCTAGTCGTCAGGGGGACGGCTACACCTTC. V gene TRBV20-1 combines with J gene TRBJ1-2; 7 bases align to TRBD1. Germline values: CDR1 DFQATT, CDR2 SNEGSKA (reference sequence). J lost 8 bases, V lost 3 bases, and 6 bases had no gene match. CDR3 length: 12 amino acids.